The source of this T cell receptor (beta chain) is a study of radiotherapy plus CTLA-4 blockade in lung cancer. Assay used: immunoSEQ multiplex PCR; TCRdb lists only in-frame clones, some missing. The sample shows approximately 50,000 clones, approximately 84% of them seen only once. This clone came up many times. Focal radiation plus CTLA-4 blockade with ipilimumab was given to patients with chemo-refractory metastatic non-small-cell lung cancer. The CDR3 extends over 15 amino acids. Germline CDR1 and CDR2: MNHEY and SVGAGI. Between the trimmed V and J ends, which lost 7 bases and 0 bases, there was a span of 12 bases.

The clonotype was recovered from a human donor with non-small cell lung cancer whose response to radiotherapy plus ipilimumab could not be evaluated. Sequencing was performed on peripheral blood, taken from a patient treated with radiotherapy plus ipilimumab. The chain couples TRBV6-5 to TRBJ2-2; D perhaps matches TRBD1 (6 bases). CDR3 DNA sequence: TGTGCCAGCACCCGACGGACAGCGAACACCGGGGAGCTGTTTTTT. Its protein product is CASTRRTANTGELFF.